Following are 25 T cell receptor beta chains from one sample sequenced in a study of T cell responses to AZD1222 COVID-19 vaccine. Clones were read by immunoSEQ multiplex PCR, and TCRdb kept only the in-frame ones, dropping some. Altogether approximately 140,000 clones are present, about 93% being singletons, with the ten largest covering 1.5% to 2%. Here the sequenced sample was peripheral blood, taken on day 0 of AZD1222 vaccination. These receptors were collected from an adult in good health.

CDR3 protein: CASSQDRVPSNYGYTF. The CDR3 coding sequence is TGTGCCAGCAGCCAAGACCGGGTCCCATCAAACTATGGCTACACCTTC. The rearrangement uses TRBV5-6 and TRBJ1-2; D unclear. In germline, CDR1 is SGHDT, CDR2 YYEEEE. CDR3 length: 16 residues. V lost 4 bases to trimming and J lost 2 bases, with 18 bases between them.

V gene TRBV5-4 combines with J gene TRBJ2-2, with D tentatively TRBD1 (6 bases). The CDR3 sequence is 15 residues long. Per germline, CDR1 SGHNT and CDR2 YYREEE (reference sequence). Trimming took 4 bases from V and 5 from J, leaving 15 bases between them. DNA for the CDR3: TGTGCCAGCAGCCTCCGGACAGAAAGAACCGGGGAGCTGTTTTTT. It codes for CASSLRTERTGELFF.

The J gene is TRBJ2-1, the V gene TRBV6-5; 15 positions match TRBD2. V was clipped by 6 bases and J by 8 bases; unmatched bases: 5. CDR1 and CDR2 from the germline V gene are MNHEY and SVGAGI. CDR3 length: 15 amino acids. The CDR3 sequence is CASSGLAGGPDEQFF. For the CDR3, the DNA is TGTGCCAGCAGCGGACTAGCGGGAGGGCCCGATGAGCAGTTCTTC.

The count of this clone is one. The chain has TRBV29-1 and TRBJ2-1; TRBD1 might be the D (6 bases). Germline CDR1 SQVTM, CDR2 ANQGSEA. The CDR3 has 12 residues. V lost 6 bases and J 7 bases, leaving 13 bases between the germline ends. CDR3 sequence: CSVQGSWNEQFF. As DNA, the CDR3 is TGCAGCGTGCAGGGGTCGTGGAATGAGCAGTTCTTC.

The CDR3 here is CASALAANTGELFF. CDR3 DNA: TGCGCCAGCGCCCTAGCGGCGAACACCGGGGAGCTGTTTTTT. This sequence joins TRBV5-1 and TRBJ2-2; 7 bases are a match to TRBD2. The trim removed 7 bases at V and 0 bases at J, leaving 3 bases unmatched. The CDR3 is made up of 14 amino acids. Germline-derived CDR1 and CDR2 are SGHRS and YFSETQ.

This chain links TRBV2 with TRBJ1-2; tentative D call: TRBD1 (5 bases). This CDR3 comprises 14 residues. In germline, CDR1 is SNHLY, CDR2 FYNNEI. V lost 8 bases to trimming and J lost 8 bases, with 21 bases between them. DNA for the CDR3: TGTGCCAGCCAAAATTCTGACAGAGGAGCCGGCTACACCTTC. Amino acid sequence: CASQNSDRGAGYTF.

The chain recombines TRBV4-1 with TRBJ1-2, with 8 bases aligning to TRBD1. Looked up from germline, CDR1 is MGHRA and CDR2 is YSYEKL. Trimming removed 5 bases from V and 2 bases from J; junction bases left unmatched: 7. The CDR3 has 15 residues. The CDR3 spells CASSDTGTGNYGYTF. In nucleotides, the CDR3 is TGCGCCAGCAGCGACACCGGGACAGGCAACTATGGCTACACCTTC.

V usage is TRBV11-3 and J usage is TRBJ2-7; no definite D call. Per the germline V gene, CDR1 is SGHNT and CDR2 is YENEEA. V was clipped by 0 bases and J by 0 bases, with 6 bases between them. There are 14 residues in the CDR3. CDR3 DNA: TGTGCCAGCAGCTTAGAGGGCAGCTCCTACGAGCAGTACTTC. Translating it yields CASSLEGSSYEQYF.

V usage is TRBV7-9 and J usage is TRBJ2-3; D possibly corresponds to TRBD1 (7 bases). From germline, CDR1 is SEHNR and CDR2 FQNEAQ (reference sequence). V was pared by 5 bases and J by 4 bases, with 13 bases between. CDR3 length equals 14 residues. The CDR3 sequence is CASSLQGGPDTQYF. Written as DNA, the CDR3 is TGTGCCAGCAGCCTTCAGGGGGGCCCAGATACGCAGTATTTT.

The rearrangement uses TRBV19 and TRBJ2-1; D gene ambiguous. The CDR3 runs to 14 residues. V lost 6 bases and J 7 bases, leaving 16 bases between the germline ends. Per germline, CDR1 LNHDA and CDR2 SQIVND (reference sequence). CDR3 DNA: TGTGCCAGTAGCCGTAGCTGGGGTGCAAATGAGCAGTTCTTC. This codes for CASSRSWGANEQFF. The full variable domain, its missing parts supplied by reference TRBV19 and TRBJ2-1, is DGGITQSPKYLFRKEGQNVTLSCEQNLNHDAMYWYRQDPGQGLRLIYYSQIVNDFQKGDIAEGYSVSREKKESFPLTVTSAQKNPTAFYLCASSRSWGANEQFFGPGTRLTVL.

This chain joins TRBV10-2 and TRBJ1-2, with 10 bases that match TRBD1. The ends lost 7 bases at V and 6 bases at J; junction bases unmatched: 8. This CDR3 has 14 amino acids. Per germline, CDR1 WSHSY and CDR2 SAAADI. CDR3: CASNSPGTGDGYTF. In nucleotides, the CDR3 is TGCGCCAGCAACTCTCCCGGGACAGGGGATGGCTACACCTTC.

The chain combines TRBV9 with TRBJ2-5; D remains unclear. The length of the CDR3 is 13 residues. CDR1 SGDLS and CDR2 YYNGEE come from the germline V gene. V was pared by 2 bases and J by 4 bases, with 9 bases between. CDR3 nucleotide sequence: TGTGCCAGCAGCGTCCCCGGGCGAGAGACCCAGTACTTC. As protein: CASSVPGRETQYF.

V is TRBV5-1 and J is TRBJ1-6; D call uncertain. Germline V gives CDR1 SGHRS, CDR2 YFSETQ. CDR3 length: 15 amino acids. V lost 4 bases to trimming and J lost 8 bases, with 16 bases between them. CDR3 nucleotide sequence: TGCGCCAGCAGCGTACTCGTGGACGGAGATTCACCCCTCCACTTT. Protein sequence: CASSVLVDGDSPLHF.

The chain joins TRBV5-1 to TRBJ1-1; 8 bases are a match to TRBD1. This CDR3 has 15 residues. With V trimmed by 1 base and J by 7 bases, 9 bases remained unmatched. Germline CDR1 is SGHRS and CDR2 is YFSETQ. DNA for the CDR3: TGCGCCAGCAGCTTGACCGACAGGGGTATGATTGAAGCTTTCTTT. Translating gives CASSLTDRGMIEAFF. The whole variable domain, filled in from reference TRBV5-1 and TRBJ1-1, reads KAGVTQTPRYLIKTRGQQVTLSCSPISGHRSVSWYQQTPGQGLQFLFEYFSETQRNKGNFPGRFSGRQFSNSRSEMNVSTLELGDSALYLCASSLTDRGMIEAFFGQGTRLTVV.

The rearrangement joins TRBV10-3 to TRBJ1-4, with no clear D. V was clipped by 5 bases and J by 4 bases, with 14 bases between them. The CDR3 contains 15 residues. Germline V gene data show CDR1 as ENHRY and CDR2 as SYGVKD. In DNA, the CDR3 is TGTGCCATCAGTACCGGAACAGCCTATAATGAAAAACTGTTTTTT. It translates to CAISTGTAYNEKLFF.

The rearrangement uses TRBV27 and TRBJ1-5; 8 bases are shared with TRBD1. The CDR3 is 15 amino acids. The V and J ends lost 6 bases and 4 bases, in that order; junction bases with no gene match: 8. Germline values: CDR1 MNHEY, CDR2 SMNVEV (reference sequence). CDR3 amino acids: CASRYGGQGNQPQHF. For the CDR3, the DNA is TGTGCCAGCAGGTACGGAGGACAGGGAAATCAGCCCCAGCATTTT.

The chain is built from TRBV29-1 and TRBJ2-1, with 7 bases matching TRBD2. This CDR3 is built from 13 residues. V lost 5 bases, J lost 2 bases, and 3 bases stayed unmatched. CDR1 and CDR2 from the germline V gene are SQVTM and ANQGSEA. The CDR3 nucleotides are TGCAGCGTTCAGCGGGGCACCTACAATGAGCAGTTCTTC. This gives the protein CSVQRGTYNEQFF.

This clone was recorded once. The V call is TRBV12-5, the J call TRBJ1-3; a weak D match, TRBD1 (6 bases). The CDR3 spans 17 residues. Trimming shortened V by 3 bases and J by 0 bases, and 15 bases separated the two germline ends. Germline loops: CDR1 LGHNT, CDR2 FRNRAP. The chain's CDR3 is CASGFQGQPISGNTIYF. The CDR3 region has the DNA TGTGCTAGTGGTTTCCAGGGACAACCAATCTCTGGAAACACCATATATTTT.

The chain is built from TRBV5-6 and TRBJ2-7; the D gene could be TRBD1 or TRBD2 (5 bases each). CDR1 is SGHDT and CDR2 is YYEEEE in the germline V gene. V gave up 0 bases and J gave up 4 bases, with 14 bases separating them. The CDR3 extends over 15 amino acids. The CDR3 region is CASSLEGREPYEQYF. The DNA for the CDR3 is TGTGCCAGCAGCTTGGAGGGCAGGGAGCCTTACGAGCAGTACTTC.

This chain uses TRBV27 with TRBJ1-1, with a weak D call TRBD1 (5 bases). V was pared by 8 bases and J by 4 bases, with 11 bases between. The CDR3 length is 12 residues. Looked up from germline, CDR1 is MNHEY and CDR2 is SMNVEV (reference sequence). CDR3 sequence: CASSGGGTEAFF. Written as DNA, the CDR3 is TGTGCCAGCTCCGGGGGAGGCACTGAAGCTTTCTTT.

V and J are TRBV21-1 and TRBJ2-7; TRBD2 was called by the table and not checked on the DNA. TRBV21-1 is assigned pseudogene status. CDR3 size: 17 residues. CDR3 nucleotide sequence: TGTGCCAGCAGCAAAGCGCCAGCGGGGGGCGCCAAGTACGAGCAGTACTTC. Residues: CASSKAPAGGAKYEQYF.

The count of this clone is one. The chain couples TRBV19 to TRBJ1-5, with D possibly TRBD1 on 6 matching bases. V was shortened by 4 bases and J by 4 bases, with 14 bases between the two germline ends. CDR3 size: 15 residues. Per the germline V gene, CDR1 is LNHDA and CDR2 is SQIVND (reference sequence). The CDR3 loop reads CASSRDPGANQPQHF. CDR3 in DNA: TGTGCCAGTAGTAGGGACCCAGGGGCAAATCAGCCCCAGCATTTT.

The chain joins TRBV27 to TRBJ1-6, with 9 bases matching TRBD1. The CDR3 spans 19 residues. The ends lost 6 bases at V and 6 bases at J; junction bases unmatched: 18. CDR1 and CDR2 from the germline V gene are MNHEY and SMNVEV (reference sequence). The CDR3 DNA is TGTGCCAGCAGATCGACGACAGGGGGATTGGTTACGGGTAATTCACCCCTCCACTTT. This codes for CASRSTTGGLVTGNSPLHF.

In this sample, this clone turned up once. The DNA for the CDR3 is TGTGCCAGCAGCGTGGGGCGGGAGGGCCGCGCAGATACGCAGTATTTT. Its protein is CASSVGREGRADTQYF. The chain links TRBV9 to TRBJ2-3; 9 positions match TRBD2. The V and J ends lost 2 bases and 4 bases, in that order; junction bases with no gene match: 8. The CDR3 has 16 amino acids. Germline CDR1 reads SGDLS; CDR2 reads YYNGEE.

The rearrangement links TRBV5-4 to TRBJ2-1; D not resolved. CDR3 length: 13 amino acids. Germline V gives CDR1 SGHNT, CDR2 YYREEE (reference sequence). Trimming stripped 4 bases from V and 9 bases from J, with 14 bases between. This CDR3 reads CASSKLPPGEQFF. The CDR3 region has the DNA TGTGCCAGCAGCAAATTACCCCCTGGTGAGCAGTTCTTC.